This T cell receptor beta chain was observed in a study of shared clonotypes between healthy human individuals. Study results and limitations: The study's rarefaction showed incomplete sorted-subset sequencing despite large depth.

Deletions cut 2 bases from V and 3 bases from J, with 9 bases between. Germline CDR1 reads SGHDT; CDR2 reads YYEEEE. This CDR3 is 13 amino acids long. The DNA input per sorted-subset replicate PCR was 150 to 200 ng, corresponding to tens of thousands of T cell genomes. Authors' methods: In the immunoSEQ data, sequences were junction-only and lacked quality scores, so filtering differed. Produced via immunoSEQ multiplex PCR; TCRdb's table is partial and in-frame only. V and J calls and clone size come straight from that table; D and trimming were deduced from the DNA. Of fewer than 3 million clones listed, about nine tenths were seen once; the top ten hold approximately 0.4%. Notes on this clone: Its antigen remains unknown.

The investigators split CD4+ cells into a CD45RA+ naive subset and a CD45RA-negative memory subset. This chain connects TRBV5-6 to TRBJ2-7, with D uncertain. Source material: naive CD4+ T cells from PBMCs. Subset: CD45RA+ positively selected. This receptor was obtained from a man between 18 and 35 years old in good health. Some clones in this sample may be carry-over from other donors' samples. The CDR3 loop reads CASSFRPSYEQYF. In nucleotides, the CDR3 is TGTGCCAGCAGCTTCAGGCCGAGCTACGAGCAGTACTTC.